The 17 T cell receptor beta chains below all came from one sample that was sequenced in a study of control samples from healthy donors and cancer patients. The method was immunoSEQ multiplex PCR; TCRdb's version includes in-frame clones alone and lacks a portion of them. This repertoire shows about 15,000 clones, over 80% found once; its top ten account for around a tenth. Source material: PBMCs. The receptors shown here come from a woman in her 70s with colorectal cancer.

The V gene is TRBV29-1, the J gene TRBJ2-7; D remains unclear. Germline lookup yields CDR1 SQVTM and CDR2 ANQGSEA. This CDR3 has 11 amino acids. V was pared by 7 bases and J by 1 base, with 8 bases between. CDR3 residues: CSATNSYEQYF. DNA for the CDR3: TGCAGCGCGACCAATTCCTACGAGCAGTACTTC.

The chain is built from TRBV23-1 and TRBJ1-1; possibly TRBD1 for D (5 bases). TRBV23-1 carries the ORF label, with uncertain function. The V end was cut by 1 base, the J end by 9 bases, with 18 bases between. There are 15 residues in the CDR3. CDR3 coding DNA: TGCGCCAGCAGTCAATTCCAACGGGACGGAAGAAAAGCTTTCTTT. Encoded protein: CASSQFQRDGRKAFF.

The V call is TRBV7-9, the J call TRBJ2-5; 8 bases line up with TRBD1. Unmatched junction bases numbered 1, after V lost 3 bases and J lost 1 base. The length of the CDR3 is 14 residues. From germline, CDR1 is SEHNR and CDR2 FQNEAQ (reference sequence). This CDR3 reads CASSFDRGQETQYF. CDR3 bases: TGTGCCAGCAGCTTTGACAGGGGCCAAGAGACCCAGTACTTC.

CDR3 sequence: CASSLSGVRRAEAFF. CDR3 bases: TGTGCCAGCAGCTTAAGCGGTGTCCGGAGGGCTGAAGCTTTCTTT. The chain carries TRBV7-3 and TRBJ1-1; D not certain. The CDR3 sequence is 15 residues long. Per the germline V gene, CDR1 is SGHTA and CDR2 is FQGTGA. Trimming left V 1 base short and J 6 bases short, with 15 bases between.

This clone is a singleton in its sample. The chain joins TRBV19 to TRBJ2-1, with TRBD2 matching over 8 bases. There are 13 residues in the CDR3. J was trimmed by 9 bases and V by 6 bases; bases with no gene match: 7. The V gene's germline CDR1 is LNHDA and CDR2 SQIVND (reference sequence). The CDR3 spells CASSGGAKSEQFF. In DNA, the CDR3 is TGTGCCAGTAGCGGGGGGGCAAAGAGTGAGCAGTTCTTC.

The genes are TRBV5-1 and TRBJ1-2; possibly TRBD1 for D (5 bases). Germline-derived CDR1 and CDR2 are SGHRS and YFSETQ. The ends were cut back, 4 bases at V and 0 bases at J, with 16 bases in the middle. The CDR3 is 16 amino acids. Here the CDR3 reads CASSIMSGPTNYGYTF. The CDR3 nucleotides are TGCGCCAGCAGCATCATGTCAGGGCCGACTAACTATGGCTACACCTTC.

The chain combines TRBV11-2 with TRBJ2-7; 7 positions agree with TRBD2. Germline values: CDR1 SGHAT, CDR2 FQNNGV. V dropped 0 bases and J dropped 6; count of bases not matched to a gene: 5. This CDR3 region has 14 residues. CDR3 protein: CASSLEPSGGEQYF. In nucleotides, the CDR3 is TGTGCCAGCAGCTTAGAGCCCTCGGGGGGCGAGCAGTACTTC.

This clone showed up just a few times. The chain has TRBV9 and TRBJ2-3, with D unclear. This CDR3 is 11 amino acids long. Germline lookup yields CDR1 SGDLS and CDR2 YYNGEE. V gave up 0 bases and J gave up 7 bases, with 3 bases separating them. CDR3 loop: CASSVGNTQYF. In DNA, the CDR3 is TGTGCCAGCAGCGTAGGAAATACGCAGTATTTT.

This chain connects TRBV6-2 or TRBV6-3 to TRBJ2-5, with D possibly being TRBD1 or TRBD2 (5 bases each). Trimming pared 0 bases from V and 5 bases from J, leaving 16 bases between. The CDR3 runs 16 residues. Germline V gene lookup returns CDR1 MNHEY and CDR2 SVGEGT. The CDR3 nucleotides read TGTGCCAGCAGTTACTCTGGGGTGGGGACGGGGGAGACCCAGTACTTC. It translates to CASSYSGVGTGETQYF.

The chain carries TRBV5-4 and TRBJ1-4, with a tentative D call TRBD1 (6 bases). V was trimmed by 5 bases and J by 2 bases, leaving 10 bases between them. This CDR3 has 14 amino acids. Germline V CDR1 and CDR2: SGHNT, YYREEE (reference sequence). The CDR3, as DNA: TGTGCCAGCAGACGTACAGGGACTAATGAAAAACTGTTTTTT. Encoded protein: CASRRTGTNEKLFF.

Comment on this clone: This specimen includes other DNA sequences encoding the same CDR3. The chain couples TRBV5-1 to TRBJ2-7; TRBD2 might be the D (5 bases). This CDR3 has 13 residues. V was pared by 0 bases and J by 7 bases, with 11 bases between. Germline V gives CDR1 SGHRS, CDR2 YFSETQ. The DNA of the CDR3 is TGCGCCAGCAGCTTGGACGGGGTGGGGGAGCAGTACTTC. This encodes CASSLDGVGEQYF.

The chain couples TRBV5-4 to TRBJ1-2, with TRBD1 as a possible D gene (5 bases). The V gene lost 2 bases and the J gene lost 1 base, with 12 bases spanning the gap. The V gene's germline CDR1 is SGHNT and CDR2 YYREEE (reference sequence). The CDR3 sequence is 15 residues long. The CDR3 coding sequence is TGTGCCAGCAGCTTACAAGAGACAGTTAACTATGGCTACACCTTC. Residues: CASSLQETVNYGYTF.

In its sample, this clone was seen once. V is TRBV5-6 and J is TRBJ1-1; D possibly corresponds to TRBD1 (5 bases). Germline lookup yields CDR1 SGHDT and CDR2 YYEEEE. V lost 3 bases and J 5 bases, leaving 11 bases between the germline ends. The CDR3 length is 13 residues. CDR3: CASSWDDGTEAFF. CDR3 bases: TGTGCCAGCAGCTGGGACGATGGAACTGAAGCTTTCTTT.

This chain connects TRBV7-2 to TRBJ2-5, with D possibly matching TRBD1 (6 bases). The germline V and J ends were trimmed by 1 base and 0 bases, with 12 bases remaining between them. The CDR3 loop spans 16 amino acids. Germline lookup yields CDR1 SGHTA and CDR2 FQGNSA. The CDR3 here is CASSLGLQGHQETQYF. DNA for the CDR3: TGTGCCAGCAGCTTAGGACTACAGGGCCACCAAGAGACCCAGTACTTC.

DNA of the CDR3: TGTGCCAGCAGATTGGGACAGGTGGGGTTTGACACTGAAGCTTTCTTT. Its translation: CASRLGQVGFDTEAFF. The chain links TRBV2 to TRBJ1-1; 8 nucleotides align to TRBD1. The CDR3 spans 16 residues. CDR1 and CDR2 (germline): SNHLY, FYNNEI. The V gene end was trimmed by 6 bases and the J gene end by 3 bases; junction bases not matched to a gene: 12.

The chain has TRBV5-4 and TRBJ2-1, with 11 bases identical to TRBD2. CDR1 is SGHNT and CDR2 is YYREEE in the germline V gene (reference sequence). The CDR3 has 18 residues. After removal of 0 bases from V and 4 bases from J, the junction contained 9 bases not matched to a gene. In DNA form, the CDR3 reads TGTGCCAGCAGCTTGGTGGTACTAGCGGGAGCAAGGTACAATGAGCAGTTCTTC. It is translated as CASSLVVLAGARYNEQFF.

This chain links TRBV2 with TRBJ2-7; D gene uncertain. The V gene's germline CDR1 is SNHLY and CDR2 FYNNEI. V lost 4 bases, J lost 0 bases, and 10 bases lay in between. The CDR3 sequence is 14 residues long. CDR3 residues: CASSVARGSYEQYF. In DNA form, the CDR3 reads TGTGCCAGCAGTGTGGCCAGAGGCTCCTACGAGCAGTACTTC. Looking up the rest from reference TRBV2 and TRBJ2-7 gives the full variable domain: EPEVTQTPSHQVTQMGQEVILRCVPISNHLYFYWYRQILGQKVEFLVSFYNNEISEKSEIFDDQFSVERPDGSNFTLKIRSTKLEDSAMYFCASSVARGSYEQYFGPGTRLTVT.